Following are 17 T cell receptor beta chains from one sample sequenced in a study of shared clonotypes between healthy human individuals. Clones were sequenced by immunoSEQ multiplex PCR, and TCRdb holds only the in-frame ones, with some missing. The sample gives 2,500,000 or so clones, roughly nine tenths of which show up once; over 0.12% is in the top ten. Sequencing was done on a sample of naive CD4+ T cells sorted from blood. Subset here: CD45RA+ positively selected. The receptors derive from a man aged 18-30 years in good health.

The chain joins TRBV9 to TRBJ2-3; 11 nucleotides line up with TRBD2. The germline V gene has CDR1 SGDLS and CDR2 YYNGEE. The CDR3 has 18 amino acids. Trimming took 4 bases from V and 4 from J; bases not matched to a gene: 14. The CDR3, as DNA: TGTGCCAGCAGCCCCAGACTAGCGGGGCACCTAGGAGCAGATACGCAGTATTTT. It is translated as CASSPRLAGHLGADTQYF.

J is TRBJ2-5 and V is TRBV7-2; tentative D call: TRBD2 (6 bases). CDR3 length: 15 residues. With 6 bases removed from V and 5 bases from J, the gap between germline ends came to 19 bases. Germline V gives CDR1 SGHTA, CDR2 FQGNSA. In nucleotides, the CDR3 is TGTGCCAGCAGTTTACAGCGGGCGGCTGGGGAGACCCAGTACTTC. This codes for CASSLQRAAGETQYF.

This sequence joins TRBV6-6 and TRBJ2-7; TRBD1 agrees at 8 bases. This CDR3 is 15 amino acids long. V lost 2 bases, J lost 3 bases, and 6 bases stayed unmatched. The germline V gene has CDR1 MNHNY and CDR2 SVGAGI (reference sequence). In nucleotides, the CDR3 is TGTGCCAGCAGTTACCCAGACAGGGGTTTCTACGAGCAGTACTTC. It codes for CASSYPDRGFYEQYF.

The CDR3 DNA reads TGTGCCAGCAGCTTGGGGGGGAGTAGCTCCTATAATTCACCCCTCCACTTT. Translating gives CASSLGGSSSYNSPLHF. The chain joins TRBV5-4 to TRBJ1-6; the D gene is possibly TRBD1 (5 bases). V lost 0 bases, J lost 0 bases, and 10 bases lay in between. Germline CDR1 SGHNT, CDR2 YYREEE (reference sequence). CDR3 length: 17 residues.

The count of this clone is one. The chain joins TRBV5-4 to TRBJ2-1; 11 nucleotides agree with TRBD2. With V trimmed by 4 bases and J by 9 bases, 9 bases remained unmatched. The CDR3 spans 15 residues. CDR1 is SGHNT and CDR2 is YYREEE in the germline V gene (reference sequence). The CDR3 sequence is CASSISGGAIVEQFF. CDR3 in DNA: TGTGCCAGCAGCATTAGCGGGGGGGCCATAGTTGAGCAGTTCTTC.

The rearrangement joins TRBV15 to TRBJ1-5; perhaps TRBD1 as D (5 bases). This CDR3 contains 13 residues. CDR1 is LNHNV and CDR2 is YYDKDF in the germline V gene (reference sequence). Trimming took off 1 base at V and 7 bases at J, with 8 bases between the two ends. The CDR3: CATSRATVQPQHF. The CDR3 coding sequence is TGTGCCACCAGCAGAGCGACAGTCCAGCCCCAGCATTTT.

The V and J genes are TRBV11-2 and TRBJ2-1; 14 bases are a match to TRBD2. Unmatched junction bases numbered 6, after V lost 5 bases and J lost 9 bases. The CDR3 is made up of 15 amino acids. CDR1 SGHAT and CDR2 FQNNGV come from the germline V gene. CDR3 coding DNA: TGTGCCAGCAGCCAGGGACTAGCGGGAGCGGGTGAGCAGTTCTTC. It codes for CASSQGLAGAGEQFF. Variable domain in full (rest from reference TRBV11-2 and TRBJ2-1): EAGVAQSPRYKIIEKRQSVAFWCNPISGHATLYWYQQILGQGPKLLIQFQNNGVVDDSQLPKDRFSAERLKGVDSTLKIQPAKLEDSAVYLCASSQGLAGAGEQFFGPGTRLTVL.

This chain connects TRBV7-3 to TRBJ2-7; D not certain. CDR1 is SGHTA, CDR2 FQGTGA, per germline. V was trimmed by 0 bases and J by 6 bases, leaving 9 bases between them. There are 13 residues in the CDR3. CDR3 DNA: TGTGCCAGCAGCTTAACAGAAGTTTCCGAGCAGTACTTC. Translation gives CASSLTEVSEQYF. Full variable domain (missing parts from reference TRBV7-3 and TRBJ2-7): GAGVSQTPSNKVTEKGKYVELRCDPISGHTALYWYRQSLGQGPEFLIYFQGTGAADDSGLPNDRFFAVRPEGSVSTLKIQRTERGDSAVYLCASSLTEVSEQYFGPGTRLTVT.

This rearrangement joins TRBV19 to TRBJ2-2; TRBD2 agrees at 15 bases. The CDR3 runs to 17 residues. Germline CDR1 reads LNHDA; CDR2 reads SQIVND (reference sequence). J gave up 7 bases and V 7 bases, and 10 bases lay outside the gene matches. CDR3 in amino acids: CASTYGLAGGPVGELFF. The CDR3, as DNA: TGTGCCAGTACCTATGGACTAGCGGGAGGGCCGGTCGGGGAGCTGTTTTTT.

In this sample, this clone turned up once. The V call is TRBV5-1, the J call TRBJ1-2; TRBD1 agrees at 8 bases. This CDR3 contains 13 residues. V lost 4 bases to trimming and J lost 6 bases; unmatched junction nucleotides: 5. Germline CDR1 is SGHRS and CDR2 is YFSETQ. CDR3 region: CASSPTGDHGYTF. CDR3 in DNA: TGCGCCAGCAGCCCGACAGGGGATCATGGCTACACCTTC. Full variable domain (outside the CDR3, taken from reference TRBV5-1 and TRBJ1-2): KAGVTQTPRYLIKTRGQQVTLSCSPISGHRSVSWYQQTPGQGLQFLFEYFSETQRNKGNFPGRFSGRQFSNSRSEMNVSTLELGDSALYLCASSPTGDHGYTFGSGTRLTVV.

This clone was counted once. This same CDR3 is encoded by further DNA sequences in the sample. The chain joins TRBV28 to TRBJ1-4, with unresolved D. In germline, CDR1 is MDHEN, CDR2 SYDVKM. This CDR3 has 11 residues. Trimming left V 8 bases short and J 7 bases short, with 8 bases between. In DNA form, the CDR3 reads TGTGCCAGCTCGGTAGGTGAAAAACTGTTTTTT. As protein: CASSVGEKLFF.

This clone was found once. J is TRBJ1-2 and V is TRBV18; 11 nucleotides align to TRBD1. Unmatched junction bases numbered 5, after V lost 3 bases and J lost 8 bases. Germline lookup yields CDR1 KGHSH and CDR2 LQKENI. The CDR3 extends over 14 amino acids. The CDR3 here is CASSPGQGGNGYTF. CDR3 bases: TGTGCCAGCTCACCGGGACAGGGGGGGAACGGCTACACCTTC.

The CDR3 region is CASQSKGPSPGNTIYF. In nucleotides, the CDR3 is TGTGCCAGCCAGTCAAAGGGCCCCAGCCCCGGAAACACCATATATTTT. V gene TRBV4-2 combines with J gene TRBJ1-3; the D is unclear. Trimming cost V 8 bases and J 4 bases, with 21 bases left between them. From germline, CDR1 is LGHNA and CDR2 YNFKEQ. CDR3 length: 16 amino acids.

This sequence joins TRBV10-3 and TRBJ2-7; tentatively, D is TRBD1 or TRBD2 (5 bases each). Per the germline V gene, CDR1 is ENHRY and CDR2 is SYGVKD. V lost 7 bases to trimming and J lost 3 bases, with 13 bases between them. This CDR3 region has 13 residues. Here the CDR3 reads CAIMDGAGYEQYF. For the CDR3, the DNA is TGTGCCATCATGGATGGGGCGGGCTACGAGCAGTACTTC.

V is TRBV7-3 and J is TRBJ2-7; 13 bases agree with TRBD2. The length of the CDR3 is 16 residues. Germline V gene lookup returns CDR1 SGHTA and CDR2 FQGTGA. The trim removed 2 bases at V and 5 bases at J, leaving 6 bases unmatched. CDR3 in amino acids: CASSLGTGTSGDEQYF. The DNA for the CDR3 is TGTGCCAGCAGCTTAGGGACCGGGACTAGCGGGGACGAGCAGTACTTC.

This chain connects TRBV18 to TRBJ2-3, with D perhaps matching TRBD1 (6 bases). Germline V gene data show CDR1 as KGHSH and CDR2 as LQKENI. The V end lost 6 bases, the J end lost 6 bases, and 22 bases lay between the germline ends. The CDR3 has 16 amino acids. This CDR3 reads CASSLSLAGVGDTQYF. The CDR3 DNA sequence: TGTGCCAGCTCTCTTTCTTTGGCAGGGGTAGGTGATACGCAGTATTTT.

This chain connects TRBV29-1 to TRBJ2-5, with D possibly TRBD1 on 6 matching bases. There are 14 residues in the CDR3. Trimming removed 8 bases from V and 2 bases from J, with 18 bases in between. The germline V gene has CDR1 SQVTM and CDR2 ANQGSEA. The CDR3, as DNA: TGCAGCTCTTCGGAAATGACAGGACAAGAGACCCAGTACTTC. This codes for CSSSEMTGQETQYF.